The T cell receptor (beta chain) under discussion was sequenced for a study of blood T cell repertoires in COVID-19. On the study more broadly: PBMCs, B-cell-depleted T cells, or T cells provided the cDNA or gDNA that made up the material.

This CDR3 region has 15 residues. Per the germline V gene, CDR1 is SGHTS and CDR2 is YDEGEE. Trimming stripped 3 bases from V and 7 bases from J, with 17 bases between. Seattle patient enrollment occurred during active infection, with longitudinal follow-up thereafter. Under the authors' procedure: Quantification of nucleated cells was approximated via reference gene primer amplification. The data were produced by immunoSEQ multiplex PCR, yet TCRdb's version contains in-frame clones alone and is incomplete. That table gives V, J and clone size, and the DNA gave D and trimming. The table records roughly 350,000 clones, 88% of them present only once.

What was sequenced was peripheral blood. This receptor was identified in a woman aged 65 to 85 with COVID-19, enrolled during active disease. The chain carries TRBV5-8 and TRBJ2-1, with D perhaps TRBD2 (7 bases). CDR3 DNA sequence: TGTGCCAGCAGCTATGGACTTGGGAGGGGGAATGAGCAGTTCTTC. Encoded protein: CASSYGLGRGNEQFF.